The clone carrying this T cell receptor beta chain was counted a few times. Its target is unknown. This record comes from a study of T cells in Graves' hyperthyroidism and ophthalmopathy. Study-level results: Ophthalmopathy and stable hyperthyroidism were told apart by a 13 V-J model.

There were TCR beta CDR3 regions amplified from RNA transcripts. A set of HTBI primers served as the primers for a first-round RT-PCR of the TCR CDR3. One entry per CDR3 protein results from TCRdb running MiXCR on the multiplex PCR reads. There are fewer than 650,000 distinct CDR3 sequences in the sample; 14% occur only once, and roughly 7.1% lies in the top ten. The CDR3 spans 16 residues. The V end was cut by 5 bases, the J end by 2 bases, with 18 bases between. CDR1 and CDR2 from the germline V gene are SGHNT and YENEEA. Sequences were obtained from blood. The chain links TRBV11-3 to TRBJ1-2, with D perhaps matching TRBD1 (6 bases). The sequence was collected from a woman aged 18-29 years with Graves' ophthalmopathy. CDR3 residues: CASSPPQQGGNYGYTF. The CDR3 nucleotides are TGTGCCAGCAGCCCACCTCAACAGGGAGGCAACTATGGCTACACCTTC. Complete variable domain (other parts from reference TRBV11-3 and TRBJ1-2): EAGVVQSPRYKIIEKKQPVAFWCNPISGHNTLYWYLQNLGQGPELLIRYENEEAVDDSQLPKDRFSAERLKGVDSTLKIQPAELGDSAVYLCASSPPQQGGNYGYTFGSGTRLTVV.